The 25 T cell receptor beta chains below were found in one sample sequenced in a study of neurological immune-mediated disorders. TCRdb independently ran MiXCR on the 5' RACE reads; one entry per CDR3 protein. The sample records 75,000 to 95,000 distinct CDR3 sequences, 17% being singletons. Sequenced sample: PBMCs. The source is a woman aged 40 to 50 in good health.

Comment on this clonotype: Just one base apart from a much larger clone, this may be a read error. The chain links TRBV7-2 to TRBJ2-7; D perhaps matches TRBD2 (5 bases). Between the trimmed V and J ends, which lost 2 bases and 3 bases, there was a span of 14 bases. The CDR3 length is 15 residues. From germline, CDR1 is SGHTA and CDR2 FQGNSA. The CDR3 DNA reads TGTGCCAGCAGCTTAAGGCCGGGGTTAGTCTACGAGCAGTACTTC. Its translation is CASSLRPGLVYEQYF. Full variable domain (rest looked up from reference TRBV7-2 and TRBJ2-7): GAGVSQSPSNKVTEKGKDVELRCDPISGHTALYWYRQSLGQGLEFLIYFQGNSAPDKSGLPSDRFSAERTGGSVSTLTIQRTQQEDSAVYLCASSLRPGLVYEQYFGPGTRLTVT.

This clonotype was seen repeatedly, ten times or more. The V and J genes are TRBV4-2 and TRBJ2-3; 15 bases are shared with TRBD2. The germline V gene encodes CDR1 LGHNA and CDR2 YNFKEQ. With V trimmed by 1 base and J by 7 bases, 3 bases remained unmatched. The CDR3 spans 16 residues. The CDR3 DNA reads TGTGCCAGCAGCCAAGGGACTAGCGGGGGGGCGTATACGCAGTATTTT. Translation: CASSQGTSGGAYTQYF.

This clonotype was recorded many times. The chain links TRBV29-1 to TRBJ2-5; no reliable D call. Germline V gene lookup returns CDR1 SQVTM and CDR2 ANQGSEA. The CDR3 covers 12 residues. Between the trimmed V and J ends, which lost 4 bases and 0 bases, there was a span of 6 bases. CDR3 DNA: TGCAGCGTTGGGGCGAACCAAGAGACCCAGTACTTC. Its translation is CSVGANQETQYF.

The sample holds a few counts of this clonotype. The chain joins TRBV5-6 to TRBJ2-7; D is uncertain. V was cut by 1 base and J by 3 bases, with 11 bases left in between. Looked up from germline, CDR1 is SGHDT and CDR2 is YYEEEE. This CDR3 has 14 residues. This chain's CDR3 is CASSLFRYGYEQYF. CDR3 in DNA: TGTGCCAGCAGCTTGTTTAGGTACGGCTACGAGCAGTACTTC.

The table lists this clonotype with many counts. J is TRBJ1-1 and V is TRBV18; TRBD1 might be the D (5 bases). The V gene lost 4 bases and the J gene lost 2 bases, with 11 bases spanning the gap. The CDR3 runs to 14 residues. Germline CDR1 KGHSH, CDR2 LQKENI. Here the CDR3 reads CASSLTELNTEAFF. The CDR3 bases are TGTGCCAGCTCACTGACAGAGTTAAACACTGAAGCTTTCTTT.

The rearrangement links TRBV7-2 to TRBJ2-5; TRBD2 agrees at 14 bases. This CDR3 has 14 amino acids. Losses at the gene ends were 4 bases for V and 10 bases for J; bases not matched to a gene: 5. Germline V gene data show CDR1 as SGHTA and CDR2 as FQGNSA. CDR3 residues: CASSSGLAGVGQYF. The CDR3 DNA is TGTGCCAGCAGCTCGGGACTAGCGGGAGTGGGCCAGTACTTC.

In its sample, this clonotype was seen many times. The V call is TRBV7-9, the J call TRBJ2-5, with 8 bases matching TRBD2. Per germline, CDR1 SEHNR and CDR2 FQNEAQ (reference sequence). V shed 5 bases, J shed 4 bases, and the junction held 6 bases outside the gene matches. CDR3 length equals 14 residues. CDR3 in DNA: TGTGCCAGCAGCCCCCCGGCGGGGGGAGAGACCCAGTACTTC. This sequence encodes CASSPPAGGETQYF.

The genes are TRBV3-1 and TRBJ2-2; TRBD1 agrees at 9 bases. The CDR3 totals 14 residues. CDR1 is LGHDT, CDR2 YNNKEL, per germline (reference sequence). V lost 11 bases to trimming and J lost 3 bases; unmatched junction nucleotides: 7. The CDR3, as DNA: TGTGCCTCACACAGGGGGCAAGACACCGGGGAGCTGTTTTTT. It encodes CASHRGQDTGELFF.

This clonotype was recorded at least ten times. V is TRBV7-3 and J is TRBJ2-6; 7 bases agree with TRBD2. Germline assignment: CDR1 SGHTA and CDR2 FQGTGA. This CDR3 spans 17 amino acids. Trimming took 5 bases from V and 3 from J; bases not matched to a gene: 10. The CDR3 region is CASSPTAGTNGANVLTF. The CDR3 DNA sequence: TGTGCCAGCAGCCCCACAGCGGGGACGAATGGGGCCAACGTCCTGACTTTC.

This clonotype was picked up many times. V and J are TRBV6-2 or TRBV6-3 and TRBJ1-6; D remains ambiguous. Trimming removed 2 bases from V and 10 bases from J, with 6 bases in between. Germline lookup yields CDR1 MNHEY and CDR2 SVGEGT. The CDR3 runs to 12 residues. CDR3 protein: CASSYPESPLHF. The CDR3 region has the DNA TGTGCCAGCAGTTACCCGGAATCACCCCTCCACTTT.

This clonotype showed up many times. The chain carries TRBV5-1 and TRBJ2-5; D is uncertain. Germline loops: CDR1 SGHRS, CDR2 YFSETQ. The CDR3 loop spans 12 amino acids. The V end lost 0 bases, the J end lost 10 bases, and 10 bases lay between the germline ends. The CDR3 DNA sequence: TGCGCCAGCAGCTTGGTCCCGAAGAGCCAGTACTTC. It specifies CASSLVPKSQYF.

The chain couples TRBV5-1 to TRBJ2-5; TRBD2 agrees at 7 bases. Germline V gives CDR1 SGHRS, CDR2 YFSETQ. The CDR3 runs to 16 residues. The ends lost 3 bases at V and 3 bases at J; junction bases unmatched: 11. As DNA, the CDR3 is TGCGCCAGCAGCTCTCGACCTCTAGCGGCCAAAGAGACCCAGTACTTC. This gives the protein CASSSRPLAAKETQYF.

This rearrangement joins TRBV5-1 to TRBJ1-4; perhaps TRBD1 as D (6 bases). V was cut by 0 bases and J by 5 bases, with 11 bases left in between. From germline, CDR1 is SGHRS and CDR2 YFSETQ. This CDR3 has 15 residues. The CDR3 nucleotides are TGCGCCAGCAGCTTGGATGGACAGCGCAATGAAAAACTGTTTTTT. Translation gives CASSLDGQRNEKLFF.

This clonotype came up many times. The chain combines TRBV11-2 with TRBJ2-6, with 8 nucleotides matching TRBD1. V dropped 5 bases and J dropped 4; count of bases not matched to a gene: 10. This CDR3 region has 17 residues. Germline V gene sequence: CDR1 SGHAT, CDR2 FQNNGV. The CDR3: CASSHDRGFMGANVLTF. CDR3 in DNA: TGTGCCAGCAGCCACGACAGGGGCTTTATGGGGGCCAACGTCCTGACTTTC.

This clonotype was seen at least ten times. This chain joins TRBV20-1 and TRBJ2-3; the D call may be TRBD1 or TRBD2 (6 bases each). CDR3 size: 14 residues. The germline gives CDR1 DFQATT, CDR2 SNEGSKA (reference sequence). V lost 6 bases to trimming and J lost 6 bases, with 19 bases between them. CDR3 protein: CSAPAGGPADTQYF. The CDR3 coding sequence is TGCAGTGCGCCAGCCGGGGGCCCCGCGGATACGCAGTATTTT.

The gene calls are TRBV6-2 or TRBV6-3 and TRBJ2-1; 8 positions agree with TRBD2. CDR3 length equals 16 residues. In germline, CDR1 is MNHEY, CDR2 SVGEGT. Unmatched junction bases numbered 7, after V lost 6 bases and J lost 0 bases. The CDR3 loop is CASRAGDRSSYNEQFF. The CDR3 nucleotides read TGTGCCAGCAGAGCGGGGGACCGGAGCTCCTACAATGAGCAGTTCTTC.

There are many counts of this clonotype. The V gene is TRBV12-3 or TRBV12-4, the J gene TRBJ2-5; TRBD2 aligns across 8 bases. This CDR3 is 15 amino acids long. After removal of 2 bases from V and 4 bases from J, the junction contained 6 bases not matched to a gene. The CDR3 region is CASSLSAGGSETQYF. As DNA, the CDR3 is TGTGCCAGCAGTTTATCTGCGGGGGGCTCAGAGACCCAGTACTTC.

This clonotype was counted ten times or more. The chain has TRBV9 and TRBJ1-1; D not resolved. The V end was cut by 0 bases, the J end by 1 base, with 4 bases between. The length of the CDR3 is 13 residues. From germline, CDR1 is SGDLS and CDR2 YYNGEE. CDR3 DNA: TGTGCCAGCAGCGTAGATGGGAACACTGAAGCTTTCTTT. It encodes CASSVDGNTEAFF.

This clonotype was observed a handful of times. The CDR3 DNA reads as TGCGCCAGCAGGGAACTCGGGACGGGCACCATATATTTT. Translation: CASRELGTGTIYF. V and J are TRBV5-1 and TRBJ1-3; D is possibly TRBD1 (5 bases). This CDR3 region has 13 residues. V lost 5 bases and J lost 9, with 15 bases in between. CDR1 SGHRS and CDR2 YFSETQ come from the germline V gene.

This clonotype was detected many times. The chain employs TRBV25-1 and TRBJ1-2; 9 bases are a match to TRBD1. CDR1 is MGHDK, CDR2 SYGVNS, per germline. J was trimmed by 3 bases and V by 2 bases; bases with no gene match: 10. The CDR3 sequence is 17 residues long. The DNA of the CDR3 is TGTGCCAGCAGTGAACTCGAACAGGGGGCGCATTACTATGGCTACACCTTC. Its translation: CASSELEQGAHYYGYTF.

This clonotype was counted many times. The CDR3 reads CASSYSVNTEAFF. In nucleotides, the CDR3 is TGTGCCAGCAGTTACTCGGTCAACACTGAAGCTTTCTTT. This chain connects TRBV6-5 to TRBJ1-1; D gene uncertain. Germline CDR1 reads MNHEY; CDR2 reads SVGAGI. Deletions cut 0 bases from V and 2 bases from J, with 4 bases between. This CDR3 comprises 13 residues.

There are many counts of this clonotype. The chain has TRBV12-3 or TRBV12-4 and TRBJ2-2; D is possibly TRBD1 (5 bases). This CDR3 comprises 13 residues. The V and J ends lost 5 bases and 5 bases respectively, with 9 bases between them. The CDR3 region has the DNA TGTGCCAGCAGTACGACAGTTACCGGGGAGCTGTTTTTT. Its translation: CASSTTVTGELFF.

Concerning this clonotype: A much larger clone differs by one base, so this may be a read error. The J gene is TRBJ2-5, the V gene TRBV20-1; D uncertain. CDR3 length: 11 amino acids. Germline V gene sequence: CDR1 DFQATT, CDR2 SNEGSKA (reference sequence). Trimming took 7 bases from V and 3 from J, leaving 9 bases between them. CDR3 bases: TGCAGTGACCTCTGGGAAGAGACCCAGTACTTC. Translated, it gives CSDLWEETQYF.

The chain couples TRBV20-1 to TRBJ1-1; perhaps TRBD1 as D (5 bases). Germline V gene sequence: CDR1 DFQATT, CDR2 SNEGSKA (reference sequence). V was cut by 0 bases and J by 8 bases, with 10 bases left in between. The CDR3 loop spans 12 amino acids. The CDR3 region has the DNA TGCAGTGCTAGAGACGAGACAGTGGAAGCTTTCTTT. Translation: CSARDETVEAFF.

The table lists this clonotype with many counts. The genes are TRBV5-1 and TRBJ2-1, with 7 bases identical to TRBD1. There are 13 residues in the CDR3. Trimming cost V 1 base and J 6 bases; bases outside gene matches: 1. The germline V gene has CDR1 SGHRS and CDR2 YFSETQ. CDR3 residues: CASSLPGGNEQFF. In nucleotides, the CDR3 is TGCGCCAGCAGCTTGCCAGGGGGCAATGAGCAGTTCTTC.